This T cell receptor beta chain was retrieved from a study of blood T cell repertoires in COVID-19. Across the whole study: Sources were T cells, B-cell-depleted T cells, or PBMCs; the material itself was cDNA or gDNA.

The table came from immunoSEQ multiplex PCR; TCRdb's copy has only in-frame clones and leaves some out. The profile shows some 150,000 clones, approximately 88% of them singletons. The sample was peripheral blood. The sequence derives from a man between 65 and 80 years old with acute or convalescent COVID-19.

The CDR3 DNA is TGTGCCAGCAGTCCCTTGTCCGGCGGGTTCTACAATGAGCAGTTCTTC. Translated, it gives CASSPLSGGFYNEQFF. The rearrangement joins TRBV27 to TRBJ2-1, with D perhaps matching TRBD2 (5 bases). CDR3 length equals 16 residues. Trimming left V 5 bases short and J 3 bases short, with 17 bases between. The germline V gene has CDR1 MNHEY and CDR2 SMNVEV (reference sequence).